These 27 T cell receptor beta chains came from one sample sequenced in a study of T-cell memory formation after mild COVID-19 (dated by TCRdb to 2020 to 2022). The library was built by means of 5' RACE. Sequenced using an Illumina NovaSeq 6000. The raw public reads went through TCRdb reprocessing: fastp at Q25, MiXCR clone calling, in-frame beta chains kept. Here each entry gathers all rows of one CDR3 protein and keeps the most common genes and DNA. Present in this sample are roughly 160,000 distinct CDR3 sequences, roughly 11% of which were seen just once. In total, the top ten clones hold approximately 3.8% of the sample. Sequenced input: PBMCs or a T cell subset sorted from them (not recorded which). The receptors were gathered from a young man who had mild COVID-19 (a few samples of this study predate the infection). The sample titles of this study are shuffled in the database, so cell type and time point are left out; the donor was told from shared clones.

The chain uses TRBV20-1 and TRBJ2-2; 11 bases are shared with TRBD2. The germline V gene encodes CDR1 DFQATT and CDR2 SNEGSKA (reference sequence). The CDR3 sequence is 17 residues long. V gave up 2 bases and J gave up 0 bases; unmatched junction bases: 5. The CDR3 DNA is TGCAGTGCTAGAAAGCCGGGACTAGCGGCGAACACCGGGGAGCTGTTTTTT. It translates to CSARKPGLAANTGELFF.

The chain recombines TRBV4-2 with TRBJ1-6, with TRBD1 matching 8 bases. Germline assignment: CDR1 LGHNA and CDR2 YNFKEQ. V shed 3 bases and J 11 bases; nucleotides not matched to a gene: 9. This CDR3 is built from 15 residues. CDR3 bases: TGTGCCAGCAGCCAGACAGGGGCCGTTCTCACACCCCTCCACTTT. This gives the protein CASSQTGAVLTPLHF.

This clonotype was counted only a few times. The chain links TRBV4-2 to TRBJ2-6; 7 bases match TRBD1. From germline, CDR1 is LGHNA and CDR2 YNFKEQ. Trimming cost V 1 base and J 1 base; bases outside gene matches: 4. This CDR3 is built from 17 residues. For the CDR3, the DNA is TGTGCCAGCAGCCAAGGTGGGACAGCATCTGGGGCCAACGTCCTGACTTTC. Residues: CASSQGGTASGANVLTF.

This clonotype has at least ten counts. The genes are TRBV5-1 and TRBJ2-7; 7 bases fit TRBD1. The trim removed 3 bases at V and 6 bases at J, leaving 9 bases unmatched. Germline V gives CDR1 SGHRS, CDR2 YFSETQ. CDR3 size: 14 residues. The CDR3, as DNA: TGCGCCAGCAGCTCGGAGACAGGGACCCGCGAGCAGTACTTC. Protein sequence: CASSSETGTREQYF. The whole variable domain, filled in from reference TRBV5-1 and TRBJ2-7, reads KAGVTQTPRYLIKTRGQQVTLSCSPISGHRSVSWYQQTPGQGLQFLFEYFSETQRNKGNFPGRFSGRQFSNSRSEMNVSTLELGDSALYLCASSSETGTREQYFGPGTRLTVT.

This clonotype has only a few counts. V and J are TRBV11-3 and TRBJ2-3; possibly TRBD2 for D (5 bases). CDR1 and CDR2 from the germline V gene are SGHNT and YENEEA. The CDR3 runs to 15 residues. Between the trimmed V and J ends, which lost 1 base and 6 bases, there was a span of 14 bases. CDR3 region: CASSLGSQRVDTQYF. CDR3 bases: TGTGCCAGCAGCTTAGGGAGCCAGAGGGTGGATACGCAGTATTTT.

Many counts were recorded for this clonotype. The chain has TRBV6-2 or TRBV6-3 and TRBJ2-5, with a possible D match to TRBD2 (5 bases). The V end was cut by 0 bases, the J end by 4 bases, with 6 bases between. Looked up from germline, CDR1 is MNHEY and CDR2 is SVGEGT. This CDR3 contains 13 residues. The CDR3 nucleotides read TGTGCCAGCAGTTACTCCAGCGGAGAGACCCAGTACTTC. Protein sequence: CASSYSSGETQYF.

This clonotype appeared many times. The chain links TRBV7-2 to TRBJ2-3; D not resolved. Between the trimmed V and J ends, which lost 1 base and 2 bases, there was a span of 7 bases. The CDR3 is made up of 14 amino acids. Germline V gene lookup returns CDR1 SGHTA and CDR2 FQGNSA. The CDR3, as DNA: TGTGCCAGCAGCTTAGTGGCAGTCACAGATACGCAGTATTTT. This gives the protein CASSLVAVTDTQYF.

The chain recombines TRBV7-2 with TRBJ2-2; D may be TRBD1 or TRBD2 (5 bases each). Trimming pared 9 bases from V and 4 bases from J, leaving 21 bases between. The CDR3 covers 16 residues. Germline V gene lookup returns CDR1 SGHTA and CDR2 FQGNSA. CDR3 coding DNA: TGTGCCAGTAACGTCCCCAGGGTCCGGGGCACCGGGGAGCTGTTTTTT. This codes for CASNVPRVRGTGELFF.

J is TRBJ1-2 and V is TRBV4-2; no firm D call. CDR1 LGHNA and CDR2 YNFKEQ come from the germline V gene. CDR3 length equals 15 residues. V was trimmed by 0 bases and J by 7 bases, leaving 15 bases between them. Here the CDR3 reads CASSQDWRAVPGYTF. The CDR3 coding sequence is TGTGCCAGCAGCCAAGATTGGAGGGCTGTCCCTGGCTACACCTTC.

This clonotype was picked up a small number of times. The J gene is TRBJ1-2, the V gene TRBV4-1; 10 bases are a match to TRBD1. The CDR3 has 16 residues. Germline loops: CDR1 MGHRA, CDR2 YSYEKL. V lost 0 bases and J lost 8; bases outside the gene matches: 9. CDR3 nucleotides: TGCGCCAGCAGCCAAGACGTGGACAGGGGGACAGGAGGCTACACCTTC. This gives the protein CASSQDVDRGTGGYTF.

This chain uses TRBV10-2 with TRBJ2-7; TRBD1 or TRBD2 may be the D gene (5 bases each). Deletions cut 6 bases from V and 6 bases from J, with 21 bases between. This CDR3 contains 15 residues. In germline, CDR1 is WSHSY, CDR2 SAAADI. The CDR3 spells CASSHGTSRVAEQYV. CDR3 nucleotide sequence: TGCGCCAGCAGCCACGGGACCTCCCGGGTCGCCGAGCAGTACGTC.

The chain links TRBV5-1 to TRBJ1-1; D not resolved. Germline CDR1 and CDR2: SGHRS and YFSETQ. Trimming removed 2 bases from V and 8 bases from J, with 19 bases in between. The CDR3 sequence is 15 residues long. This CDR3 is CASSFLVNRGKEAFF. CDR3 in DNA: TGCGCCAGCAGCTTTTTGGTTAACCGCGGTAAGGAAGCTTTCTTT.

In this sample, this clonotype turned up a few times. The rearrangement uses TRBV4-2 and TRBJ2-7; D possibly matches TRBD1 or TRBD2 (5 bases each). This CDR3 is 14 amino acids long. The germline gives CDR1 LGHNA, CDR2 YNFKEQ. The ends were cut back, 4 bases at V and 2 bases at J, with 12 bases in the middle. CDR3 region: CASSPQVGAYEQYF. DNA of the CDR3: TGTGCCAGCAGCCCACAGGTGGGGGCCTACGAGCAGTACTTC.

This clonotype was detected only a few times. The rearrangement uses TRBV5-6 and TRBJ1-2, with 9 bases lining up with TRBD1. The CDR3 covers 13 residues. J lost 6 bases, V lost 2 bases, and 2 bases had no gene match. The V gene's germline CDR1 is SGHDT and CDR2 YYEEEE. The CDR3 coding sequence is TGTGCCAGCAGCTTCAGGACAGGGGATGGCTACACCTTC. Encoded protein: CASSFRTGDGYTF.

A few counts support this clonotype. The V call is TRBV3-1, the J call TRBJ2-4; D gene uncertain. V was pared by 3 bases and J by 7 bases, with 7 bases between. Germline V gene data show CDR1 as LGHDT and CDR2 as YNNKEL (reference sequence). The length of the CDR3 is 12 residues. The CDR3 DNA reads TGTGCCAGCAGCCATTCAGCGAACATTCAGTACTTC. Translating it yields CASSHSANIQYF.

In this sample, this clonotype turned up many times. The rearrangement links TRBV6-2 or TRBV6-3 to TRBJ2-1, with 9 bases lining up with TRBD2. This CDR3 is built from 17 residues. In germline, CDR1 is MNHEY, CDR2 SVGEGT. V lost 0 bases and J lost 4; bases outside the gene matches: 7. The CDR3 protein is CASSYSAPSGVYNEQFF. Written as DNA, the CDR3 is TGTGCCAGCAGTTACTCGGCCCCTAGCGGGGTATACAATGAGCAGTTCTTC.

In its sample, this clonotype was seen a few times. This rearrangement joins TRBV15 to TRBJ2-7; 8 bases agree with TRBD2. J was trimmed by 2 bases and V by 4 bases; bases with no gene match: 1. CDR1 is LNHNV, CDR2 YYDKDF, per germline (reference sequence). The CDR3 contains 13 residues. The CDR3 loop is CATSMGLAYEQYF. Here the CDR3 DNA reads TGTGCCACCAGCATGGGACTAGCCTACGAGCAGTACTTC.

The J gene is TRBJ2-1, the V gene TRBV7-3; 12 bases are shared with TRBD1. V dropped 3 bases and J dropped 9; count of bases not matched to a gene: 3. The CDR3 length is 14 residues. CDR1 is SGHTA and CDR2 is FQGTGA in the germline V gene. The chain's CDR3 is CASSLGQGASEQFF. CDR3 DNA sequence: TGTGCCAGCAGCTTGGGACAGGGGGCCTCTGAGCAGTTCTTC. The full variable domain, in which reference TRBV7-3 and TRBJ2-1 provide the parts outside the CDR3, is GAGVSQTPSNKVTEKGKYVELRCDPISGHTALYWYRQSLGQGPEFLIYFQGTGAADDSGLPNDRFFAVRPEGSVSTLKIQRTERGDSAVYLCASSLGQGASEQFFGPGTRLTVL.

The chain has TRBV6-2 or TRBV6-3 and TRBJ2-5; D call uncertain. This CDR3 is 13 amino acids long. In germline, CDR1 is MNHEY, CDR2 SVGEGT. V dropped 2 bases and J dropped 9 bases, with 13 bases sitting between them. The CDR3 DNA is TGTGCCAGCAGTTACAGGTCTGCGGTGGCCCAGTACTTC. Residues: CASSYRSAVAQYF.

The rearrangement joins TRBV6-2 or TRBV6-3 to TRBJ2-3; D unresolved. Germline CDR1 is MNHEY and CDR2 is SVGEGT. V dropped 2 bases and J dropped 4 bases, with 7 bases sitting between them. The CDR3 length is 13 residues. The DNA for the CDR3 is TGTGCCAGCAGTTACAGGGCTCCAGATACGCAGTATTTT. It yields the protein CASSYRAPDTQYF.

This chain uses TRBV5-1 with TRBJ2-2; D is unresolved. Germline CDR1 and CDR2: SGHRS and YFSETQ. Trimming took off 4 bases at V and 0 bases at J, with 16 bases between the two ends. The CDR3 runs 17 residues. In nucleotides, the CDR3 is TGCGCCAGCAGCCCGACGCCCCCGGGTTCGAACACCGGGGAGCTGTTTTTT. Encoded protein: CASSPTPPGSNTGELFF.

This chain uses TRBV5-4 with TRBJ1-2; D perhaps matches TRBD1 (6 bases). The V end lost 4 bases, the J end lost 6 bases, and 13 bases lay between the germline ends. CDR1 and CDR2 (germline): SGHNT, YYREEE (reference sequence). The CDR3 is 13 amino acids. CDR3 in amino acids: CASSPDRNHGYTF. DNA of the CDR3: TGTGCCAGCAGCCCCGACAGGAATCATGGCTACACCTTC.

This chain's CDR3 is CSASSDGDYEQYF. The CDR3 region has the DNA TGCAGTGCTAGCTCGGACGGAGACTACGAGCAGTACTTC. V gene TRBV20-1 combines with J gene TRBJ2-7, with D unclear. The V gene lost 3 bases and the J gene lost 3 bases, with 12 bases spanning the gap. The CDR3 has 13 residues. Germline lookup yields CDR1 DFQATT and CDR2 SNEGSKA (reference sequence).

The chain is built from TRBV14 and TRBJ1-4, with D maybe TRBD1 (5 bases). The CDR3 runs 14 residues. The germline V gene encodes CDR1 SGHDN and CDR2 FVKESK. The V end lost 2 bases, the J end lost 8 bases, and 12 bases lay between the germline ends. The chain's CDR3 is CASSQFGADEKLFF. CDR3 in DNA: TGTGCCAGCAGCCAATTCGGGGCAGACGAAAAACTGTTTTTT.

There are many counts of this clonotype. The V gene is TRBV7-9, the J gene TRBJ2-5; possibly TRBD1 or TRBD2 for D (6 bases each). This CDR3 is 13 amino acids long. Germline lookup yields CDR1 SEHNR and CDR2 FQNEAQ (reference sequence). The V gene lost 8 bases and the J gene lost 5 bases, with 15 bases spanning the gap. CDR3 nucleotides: TGTGCCAGCGAAGAGGGGGGCGGGGAGACCCAGTACTTC. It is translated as CASEEGGGETQYF. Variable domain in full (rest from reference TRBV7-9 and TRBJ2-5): DTGVSQNPRHKITKRGQNVTFRCDPISEHNRLYWYRQTLGQGPEFLTYFQNEAQLEKSRLLSDRFSAERPKGSFSTLEIQRTEQGDSAMYLCASEEGGGETQYFGPGTRLLVL.

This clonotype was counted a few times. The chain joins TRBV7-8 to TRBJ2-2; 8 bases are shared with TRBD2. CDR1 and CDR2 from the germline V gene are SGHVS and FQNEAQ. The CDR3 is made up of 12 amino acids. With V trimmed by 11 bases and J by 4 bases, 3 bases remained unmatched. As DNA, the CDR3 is TGTGCCTCCGGGACTAGCACCGGGGAGCTGTTTTTT. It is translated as CASGTSTGELFF.

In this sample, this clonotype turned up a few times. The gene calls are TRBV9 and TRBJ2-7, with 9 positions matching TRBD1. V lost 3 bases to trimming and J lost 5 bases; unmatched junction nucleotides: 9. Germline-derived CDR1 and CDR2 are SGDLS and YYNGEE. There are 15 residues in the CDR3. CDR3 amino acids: CASSGTGDSFHEQYF. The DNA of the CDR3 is TGTGCCAGCAGCGGGACAGGGGACAGTTTCCACGAGCAGTACTTC. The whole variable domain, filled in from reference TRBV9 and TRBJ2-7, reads DSGVTQTPKHLITATGQRVTLRCSPRSGDLSVYWYQQSLDQGLQFLIQYYNGEERAKGNILERFSAQQFPDLHSELNLSSLELGDSALYFCASSGTGDSFHEQYFGPGTRLTVT.